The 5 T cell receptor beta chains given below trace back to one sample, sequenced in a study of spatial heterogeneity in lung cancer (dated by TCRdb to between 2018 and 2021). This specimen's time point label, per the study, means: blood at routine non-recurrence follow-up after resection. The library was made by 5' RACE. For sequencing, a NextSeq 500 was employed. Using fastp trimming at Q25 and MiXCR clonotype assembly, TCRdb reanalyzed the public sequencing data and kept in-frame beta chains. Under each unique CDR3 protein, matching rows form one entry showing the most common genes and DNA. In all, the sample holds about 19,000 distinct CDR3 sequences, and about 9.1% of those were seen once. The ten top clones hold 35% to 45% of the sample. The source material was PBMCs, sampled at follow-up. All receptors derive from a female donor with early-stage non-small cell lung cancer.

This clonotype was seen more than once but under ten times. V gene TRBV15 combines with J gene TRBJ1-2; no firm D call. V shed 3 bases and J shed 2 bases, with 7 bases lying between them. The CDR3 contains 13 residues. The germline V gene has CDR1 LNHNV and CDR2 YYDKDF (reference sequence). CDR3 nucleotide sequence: TGTGCCACCAGCAGCGGAGACAACTATGGCTACACCTTC. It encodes CATSSGDNYGYTF.

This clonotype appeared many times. The CDR3 loop reads CASSLDDYGYTF. In nucleotides, the CDR3 is TGTGCCAGCAGTCTGGACGACTATGGCTACACCTTC. The chain combines TRBV28 with TRBJ1-2, with D unclear. The CDR3 runs to 12 residues. Germline lookup yields CDR1 MDHEN and CDR2 SYDVKM. Trimming left V 5 bases short and J 3 bases short, with 7 bases between.

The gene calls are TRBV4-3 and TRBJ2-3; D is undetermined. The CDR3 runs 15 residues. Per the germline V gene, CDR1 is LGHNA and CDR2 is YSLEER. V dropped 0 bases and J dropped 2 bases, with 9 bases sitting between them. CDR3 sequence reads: CASSQDDRATDTQYF. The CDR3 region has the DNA TGCGCCAGCAGCCAAGATGACCGGGCCACAGATACGCAGTATTTT.

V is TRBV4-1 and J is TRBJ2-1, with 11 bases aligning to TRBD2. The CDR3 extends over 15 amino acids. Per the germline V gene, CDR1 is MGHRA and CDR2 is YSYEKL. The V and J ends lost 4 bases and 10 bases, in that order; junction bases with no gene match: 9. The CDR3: CASSLDLSGRGEQFF. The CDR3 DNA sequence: TGCGCCAGCAGCCTTGATCTTAGCGGGAGGGGGGAGCAGTTCTTC.

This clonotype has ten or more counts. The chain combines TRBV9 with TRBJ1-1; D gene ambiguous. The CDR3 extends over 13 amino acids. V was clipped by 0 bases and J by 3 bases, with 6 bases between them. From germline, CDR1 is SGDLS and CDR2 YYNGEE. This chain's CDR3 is CASSVALDTEAFF. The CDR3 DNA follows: TGTGCCAGCAGCGTAGCTTTAGACACTGAAGCTTTCTTT.